Listed below are T cell receptor beta chains from one sample, sequenced in a study of T cell responses to AZD1222 COVID-19 vaccine. TCRdb keeps only in-frame clones here, not all; method: immunoSEQ multiplex PCR. The profile covers about 130,000 clones, with over 75% appearing a single time and over 2.5% taken by the ten largest. The specimen comprised peripheral blood, sampled on day 0 of AZD1222 vaccination. These receptors were taken from an adult in good health. The CDR3 runs from the conserved cysteine through the conserved F or W. A D gene is named only where the DNA matches it firmly. Size is omitted from some rows. Given values are once, few, many or a class for expanded clones.

clone size	J gene	V gene	D gene	CDR3 protein	CDR3 DNA
.	TRBJ1-1	TRBV11-3	TRBD1	CASSSTGGQAQAFF	TGTGCCAGCAGCTCGACAGGGGGCCAAGCTCAAGCTTTCTTT
.	TRBJ2-5	TRBV3-1/TRBV3-2	TRBD2	CASRRSSGSGQETQYF	TGTGCCAGCAGGCGCTCGAGCGGGAGTGGTCAAGAGACCCAGTACTTC
.	TRBJ2-1	TRBV5-1	TRBD2	CASSPTSGRGNEQFF	TGCGCCAGCAGCCCGACTAGCGGGAGGGGGAATGAGCAGTTCTTC
.	TRBJ1-5	TRBV2	.	CASKVRGEQPQHF	TGTGCCAGCAAGGTCAGGGGTGAACAGCCCCAGCATTTT
.	TRBJ1-2	TRBV18	TRBD1	CASSPLDRPYGYTF	TGTGCCAGCTCACCTTTGGACAGGCCCTATGGCTACACCTTC
once	TRBJ1-2	TRBV29-1	.	CSVEERGQARTLGYTF	TGCAGCGTTGAAGAGCGAGGCCAAGCCAGGACCCTGGGCTACACCTTC
.	TRBJ2-7	TRBV4-1	.	CASSQAGRFGGQYF	TGCGCCAGCAGCCAAGCGGGACGTTTCGGAGGGCAGTACTTC
once	TRBJ1-1	TRBV9	.	CASSVAQRYTEAFF	TGTGCCAGCAGCGTAGCTCAAAGGTACACTGAAGCTTTCTTT
.	TRBJ1-2	TRBV10-2	.	CASSDSRGSGYTF	TGCGCCAGCTCGGACAGCCGTGGATCTGGCTACACCTTC
once	TRBJ1-6	TRBV9	.	CASSVGGPDYNSPLHF	TGTGCCAGCAGCGTAGGTGGGCCTGATTATAATTCACCCCTCCACTTT
.	TRBJ2-7	TRBV6-5	.	CASSYGRAYEQYF	TGTGCCAGCAGTTACGGGCGAGCTTACGAGCAGTACTTC
.	TRBJ1-1	TRBV12-3/TRBV12-4	.	CASSLQVNTEAFF	TGTGCCAGCAGTTTACAGGTGAACACTGAAGCTTTCTTT
.	TRBJ1-4	TRBV7-2	.	CASSLVSPINEKLFF	TGTGCCAGCAGCTTAGTCTCGCCGATTAATGAAAAACTGTTTTTT
.	TRBJ1-3	TRBV4-3	TRBD1	CASSQDWTGGNTIYF	TGCGCCAGCAGCCAAGATTGGACAGGGGGAAACACCATATATTTT
.	TRBJ2-4	TRBV6-5	.	CASSPGLLAKNIQYF	TGTGCCAGCAGTCCTGGACTTCTAGCCAAAAACATTCAGTACTTC
.	TRBJ1-4	TRBV2	.	CATRQTERTNEKLFF	TGTGCCACCCGACAGACCGAAAGGACTAATGAAAAACTGTTTTTT
.	TRBJ2-1	TRBV4-2	.	CASSSASGGNPPNEQFF	TGTGCCAGCAGCTCGGCCTCTGGGGGGAATCCCCCAAATGAGCAGTTCTTC
.	TRBJ2-3	TRBV28	.	CASSEATDTQYF	TGTGCCAGCAGTGAAGCGACAGATACGCAGTATTTT
.	TRBJ2-2	TRBV9	TRBD1	CASSVGTGLAGELFF	TGTGCCAGCAGCGTAGGGACAGGACTTGCCGGGGAGCTGTTTTTT
.	TRBJ2-5	TRBV25-1	.	CASSEYLGGSRETQYF	TGTGCCAGCAGTGAATATCTCGGTGGTAGCAGAGAGACCCAGTACTTC
.	TRBJ2-1	TRBV11-3	.	CASSRRPSREQFF	TGTGCCAGCAGCCGCCGACCCTCTAGAGAGCAGTTCTTC
.	TRBJ2-5	TRBV7-9	.	CASSLRGVQETQYF	TGTGCCAGCAGCCTAAGGGGTGTCCAAGAGACCCAGTACTTC
few	TRBJ2-1	TRBV6-4	.	CASSISLNNEQFF	TGTGCCAGCAGCATTAGTCTAAACAATGAGCAGTTCTTC
.	TRBJ2-7	TRBV5-4	TRBD2	CASSLIGSSGSYEQYF	TGTGCCAGCAGCTTGATCGGGTCTAGCGGGAGCTACGAGCAGTACTTC
.	TRBJ1-2	TRBV5-1	.	CASSLEIGSTRSYTF	TGCGCCAGCAGCTTGGAGATAGGGTCAACGAGAAGCTACACCTTC
.	TRBJ2-1	TRBV11-2	TRBD2	CASSPLSRGLAGEQFF	TGTGCCAGCAGCCCCCTTTCCCGGGGACTAGCGGGAGAGCAGTTCTTC
.	TRBJ2-1	TRBV6-4	.	CASSGIDNEQFF	TGTGCCAGCAGTGGGATAGACAATGAGCAGTTCTTC
.	TRBJ1-2	TRBV4-2	.	CASSQVAQYGYTF	TGTGCCAGCAGCCAAGTTGCGCAGTATGGCTACACCTTC
.	TRBJ2-7	TRBV6-5	.	CASSYTDRSGYEQYF	TGTGCCAGCAGTTACACCGACAGGTCGGGCTACGAGCAGTACTTC
.	TRBJ1-1	TRBV3-1/TRBV3-2	.	CASSQVGYTEAFF	TGTGCCAGCAGCCAAGTTGGGTACACTGAAGCTTTCTTT
.	TRBJ1-5	TRBV5-6	.	CASSLGGFNQPQHF	TGTGCCAGCAGCCTCGGGGGCTTCAATCAGCCCCAGCATTTT
.	TRBJ2-1	TRBV19	.	CASKQAASYNEQFF	TGTGCCAGTAAGCAAGCGGCCTCCTACAATGAGCAGTTCTTC
.	TRBJ1-6	TRBV28	TRBD1	CASSLRDRDYSPLHF	TGTGCCAGCAGTTTACGGGACAGGGATTATTCACCCCTCCACTTT
.	TRBJ2-7	TRBV15	TRBD1	CATSRDEGQVEGQYF	TGTGCCACCAGCAGAGACGAAGGACAGGTCGAGGGGCAGTACTTC
.	TRBJ1-1	TRBV19	.	CASMRGARTEAFF	TGTGCCAGTATGAGAGGAGCGCGAACTGAAGCTTTCTTT
.	TRBJ2-5	TRBV27	.	CASSGPSETQYF	TGTGCCAGCAGTGGCCCAAGCGAGACCCAGTACTTC
.	TRBJ2-1	TRBV7-2	TRBD2	CASSSGLAAYNEQFF	TGTGCCAGCAGCTCGGGACTAGCGGCTTACAATGAGCAGTTCTTC
.	TRBJ2-7	TRBV6-5	TRBD2	CASSWGGTSGRGEQYF	TGTGCCAGCAGTTGGGGAGGAACTAGCGGGAGGGGTGAGCAGTACTTC
.	TRBJ2-6	TRBV12-3/TRBV12-4	.	CASRLVGANVLTF	TGTGCCAGCAGGCTAGTTGGGGCCAACGTCCTGACTTTC
.	TRBJ1-1	TRBV19	.	CASREDLNTEAFF	TGTGCCAGTAGGGAAGATTTGAACACTGAAGCTTTCTTT
.	TRBJ2-5	TRBV19	.	CASSPDTGTAQYF	TGTGCCAGTAGTCCGGACACCGGCACGGCCCAGTACTTC
once	TRBJ1-2	TRBV3-1/TRBV3-2	.	CASSQRTPISRRYGYTF	TGTGCCAGCAGCCAACGGACCCCCATTAGCCGGCGGTATGGCTACACCTTC
.	TRBJ1-3	TRBV19	TRBD1	CASSMDRGHSGNTIYF	TGTGCCAGTAGTATGGATAGGGGGCACTCTGGAAACACCATATATTTT
.	TRBJ1-1	TRBV19	.	CASSVDTNTEAFF	TGTGCCAGTAGTGTCGACACGAACACTGAAGCTTTCTTT
.	TRBJ2-4	TRBV4-1	TRBD1	CASSQERGQDSKNIQYF	TGCGCCAGCAGCCAAGAGAGGGGGCAGGATTCCAAAAACATTCAGTACTTC
.	TRBJ2-7	TRBV25-1	.	CASKGLDYEQYF	TGTGCCAGCAAGGGACTTGACTACGAGCAGTACTTC
.	TRBJ1-1	TRBV12-3/TRBV12-4	.	CASSFRVGTEAFF	TGTGCCAGCAGTTTCAGGGTGGGCACTGAAGCTTTCTTT
.	TRBJ2-5	TRBV12-3/TRBV12-4	TRBD2	CASSPGGGETQYF	TGTGCCAGCAGTCCCGGGGGGGGAGAGACCCAGTACTTC
.	TRBJ2-7	TRBV6-5	.	CASSSLGLTYEQYF	TGTGCCAGCAGTTCGCTGGGCCTAACCTACGAGCAGTACTTC
.	TRBJ2-1	TRBV7-2	TRBD2	CASSLSGIGYNEQFF	TGTGCCAGCAGCCTTAGCGGGATAGGCTACAATGAGCAGTTCTTC
.	TRBJ1-1	TRBV19	.	CASSIGGVHTEAFF	TGTGCCAGTAGTATTGGCGGGGTCCACACTGAAGCTTTCTTT
.	TRBJ1-1	TRBV5-1	.	CASSPYSGAAWVSAEAFF	TGCGCCAGCAGCCCCTACTCAGGGGCCGCTTGGGTGTCCGCTGAAGCTTTCTTT
.	TRBJ2-1	TRBV6-5	TRBD2	CASSSPLAEKYNEQFF	TGTGCCAGCAGTTCCCCCCTAGCGGAAAAGTACAATGAGCAGTTCTTC